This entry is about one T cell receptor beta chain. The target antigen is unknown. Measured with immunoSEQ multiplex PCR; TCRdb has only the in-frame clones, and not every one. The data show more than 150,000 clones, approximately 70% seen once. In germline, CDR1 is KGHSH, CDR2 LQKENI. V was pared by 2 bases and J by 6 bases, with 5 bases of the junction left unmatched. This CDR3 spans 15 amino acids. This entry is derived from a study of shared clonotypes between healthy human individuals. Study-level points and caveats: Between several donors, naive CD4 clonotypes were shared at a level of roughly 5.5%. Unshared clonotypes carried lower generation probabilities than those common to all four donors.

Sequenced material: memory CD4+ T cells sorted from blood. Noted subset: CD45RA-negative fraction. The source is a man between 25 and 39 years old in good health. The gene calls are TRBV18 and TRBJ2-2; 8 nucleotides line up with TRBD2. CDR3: CASSPSAGAPGELFF. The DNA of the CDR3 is TGTGCCAGCTCACCATCAGCGGGAGCACCCGGGGAGCTGTTTTTT.